Each of the 23 T cell receptor beta chains below was sequenced from the same sample in a study of shared clonotypes between healthy human individuals. Sequenced by immunoSEQ multiplex PCR; TCRdb stores in-frame clones only, minus some. The repertoire holds about a million clones, with more than 60% as singletons. Specimen: memory CD4+ T cells sorted from blood. Subset indicated: CD45RA-negative fraction. These receptors all stem from a man in his late teens or twenties in good health.

This chain joins TRBV6-6 and TRBJ1-1, with D possibly TRBD1 on 6 matching bases. CDR3 size: 13 residues. In germline, CDR1 is MNHNY, CDR2 SVGAGI (reference sequence). The V and J ends lost 5 bases and 5 bases respectively, with 12 bases between them. The CDR3 region is CASSTSGTTEAFF. The CDR3 DNA is TGTGCCAGCAGTACCTCCGGGACAACTGAAGCTTTCTTT.

The CDR3, as DNA: TGTGCCTGGACTCATGCTGGCAGGGCATACAATCAGCCCCAGCATTTT. Protein sequence: CAWTHAGRAYNQPQHF. The genes are TRBV30 and TRBJ1-5, with D possibly TRBD1 on 5 matching bases. Trimming stripped 4 bases from V and 3 bases from J, with 19 bases between. The CDR3 is made up of 16 amino acids. The germline V gene encodes CDR1 GTSNPN and CDR2 SVGIG (reference sequence). Using reference TRBV30 and TRBJ1-5 for the parts outside the CDR3, the full variable domain is SQTIHQWPATLVQPVGSPLSLECTVEGTSNPNLYWYRQAAGRGLQLLFYSVGIGQISSEVPQNLSASRPQDRQFILSSKKLLLSDSGFYLCAWTHAGRAYNQPQHFGDGTRLSIL.

The gene calls are TRBV5-1 and TRBJ2-2, with D possibly being TRBD1 (5 bases). From germline, CDR1 is SGHRS and CDR2 YFSETQ. The CDR3 sequence is 16 residues long. Trimming took 0 bases from V and 0 from J, leaving 9 bases between them. CDR3 amino acids: CASSLAPTANTGELFF. CDR3 nucleotides: TGCGCCAGCAGCTTGGCCCCGACAGCGAACACCGGGGAGCTGTTTTTT.

The rearrangement links TRBV6-6 to TRBJ2-7; unclear D gene. This CDR3 spans 13 amino acids. CDR1 and CDR2 (germline): MNHNY, SVGAGI (reference sequence). Trimming took 2 bases from V and 6 from J, leaving 11 bases between them. The CDR3 DNA is TGTGCCAGCAGTTACGGCCCCCTGGGCGAGCAGTACTTC. It specifies CASSYGPLGEQYF.

V usage is TRBV11-2 and J usage is TRBJ2-2; the match to TRBD1 covers 9 bases. Unmatched junction bases numbered 10, after V lost 5 bases and J lost 3 bases. The CDR3 is 17 residues long. CDR1 SGHAT and CDR2 FQNNGV come from the germline V gene. The CDR3 reads CASSLKGTGRDTGELFF. CDR3 nucleotide sequence: TGTGCCAGCAGCCTAAAGGGGACAGGGCGGGACACCGGGGAGCTGTTTTTT. The whole variable domain, filled in from reference TRBV11-2 and TRBJ2-2, reads EAGVAQSPRYKIIEKRQSVAFWCNPISGHATLYWYQQILGQGPKLLIQFQNNGVVDDSQLPKDRFSAERLKGVDSTLKIQPAKLEDSAVYLCASSLKGTGRDTGELFFGEGSRLTVL.

This CDR3 reads CASSLSQGRDGYTF. The DNA of the CDR3 is TGTGCCAGCAGTTTGTCGCAGGGCCGGGATGGCTACACCTTC. The genes are TRBV27 and TRBJ1-2, with a tentative D call TRBD1 (5 bases). Germline values: CDR1 MNHEY, CDR2 SMNVEV (reference sequence). The CDR3 extends over 14 amino acids. The V end was cut by 3 bases, the J end by 6 bases, with 14 bases between.

This clone was counted a few times. This chain links TRBV11-1 with TRBJ1-1; D is unresolved. The CDR3 sequence is 14 residues long. Germline V gene sequence: CDR1 SGHAT, CDR2 FQDESV (reference sequence). Trimming removed 1 base from V and 0 bases from J, with 6 bases in between. CDR3 sequence (DNA): TGTGCCAGCAGCTTAGACAGTTTGAACACTGAAGCTTTCTTT. Translated: CASSLDSLNTEAFF.

The CDR3 loop is CASSLEVRLVLYEQYF. Here the CDR3 DNA reads TGCGCCAGCAGCTTGGAGGTTCGGCTTGTTCTCTACGAGCAGTACTTC. The chain couples TRBV5-1 to TRBJ2-7; D not certain. The CDR3 length is 16 residues. Between the trimmed V and J ends, which lost 0 bases and 3 bases, there was a span of 16 bases. Germline CDR1 is SGHRS and CDR2 is YFSETQ.

The table lists this clone with a count of one. The chain couples TRBV4-2 to TRBJ1-6; D may be TRBD1 (5 bases). The CDR3 length is 14 residues. V was clipped by 4 bases and J by 6 bases, with 10 bases between them. Per the germline V gene, CDR1 is LGHNA and CDR2 is YNFKEQ. The CDR3 region is CASSLGLSNSPLHF. The CDR3 bases are TGTGCCAGCAGCCTGGGACTTAGTAATTCACCCCTCCACTTT.

This clone occurred a few times. The chain uses TRBV19 and TRBJ2-2; 9 nucleotides agree with TRBD2. Germline V gives CDR1 LNHDA, CDR2 SQIVND (reference sequence). The CDR3 extends over 16 amino acids. The junction had 7 bases not matched to a gene; V was cut back by 7 bases and J by 1 base. The CDR3 DNA sequence: TGTGCCAGTAATCGAATAGCGGGGGAGAACACCGGGGAGCTGTTTTTT. It yields the protein CASNRIAGENTGELFF.

In its sample, this clone was seen a few times. The chain combines TRBV19 with TRBJ2-3, with 12 bases identical to TRBD2. There are 15 residues in the CDR3. Trimming at V came to 6 bases and at J to 7 bases, leaving 8 bases not matched to a gene. Germline V lookup: CDR1 LNHDA, CDR2 SQIVND (reference sequence). CDR3 protein: CASRVTSGSRYTQYF. For the CDR3, the DNA is TGTGCCAGTAGGGTGACTAGCGGGAGTAGGTATACGCAGTATTTT. The complete variable domain, with remaining parts taken from reference TRBV19 and TRBJ2-3, reads DGGITQSPKYLFRKEGQNVTLSCEQNLNHDAMYWYRQDPGQGLRLIYYSQIVNDFQKGDIAEGYSVSREKKESFPLTVTSAQKNPTAFYLCASRVTSGSRYTQYFGPGTRLTVL.

V usage is TRBV19 and J usage is TRBJ1-6; D gene ambiguous. The ends were cut back, 6 bases at V and 8 bases at J, with 17 bases in the middle. CDR3 length: 15 residues. Germline V gene lookup returns CDR1 LNHDA and CDR2 SQIVND (reference sequence). The CDR3 region is CASRTPRARDSPLHF. The CDR3 DNA sequence: TGTGCCAGTAGGACACCCCGGGCGAGGGATTCACCCCTCCACTTT.

The chain carries TRBV28 and TRBJ1-5; 7 bases fit TRBD1. The germline gives CDR1 MDHEN, CDR2 SYDVKM. CDR3 size: 14 residues. V dropped 3 bases and J dropped 7; count of bases not matched to a gene: 6. DNA for the CDR3: TGTGCCAGCAGTTTTGGACAGGTCGGGCAGCCCCAGCATTTT. It encodes CASSFGQVGQPQHF.

CDR3 in amino acids: CASGEGTASYEQYF. The CDR3 DNA is TGTGCCAGCGGGGAAGGGACGGCATCCTACGAGCAGTACTTC. This chain uses TRBV6-5 with TRBJ2-7, with D possibly called TRBD1 or TRBD2 (5 bases each). Germline assignment: CDR1 MNHEY and CDR2 SVGAGI. The ends were cut back, 8 bases at V and 1 base at J, with 15 bases in the middle. The CDR3 is made up of 14 amino acids.

The rearrangement links TRBV7-2 to TRBJ1-6, with TRBD1 matching over 7 bases. V dropped 3 bases and J dropped 5; count of bases not matched to a gene: 4. The CDR3 is 15 residues long. The germline V gene has CDR1 SGHTA and CDR2 FQGNSA. CDR3 in amino acids: CASSLDRRNNSPLHF. The DNA for the CDR3 is TGTGCCAGCAGCTTGGACAGGCGGAATAATTCACCCCTCCACTTT.

The gene calls are TRBV19 and TRBJ1-5; D may be TRBD1 (5 bases). V lost 0 bases and J 0 bases, leaving 18 bases between the germline ends. This CDR3 has 19 residues. Looked up from germline, CDR1 is LNHDA and CDR2 is SQIVND (reference sequence). The CDR3 nucleotides are TGTGCCAGTAGTATAGAAGCGATAGGTGGGGCGTATAGCAATCAGCCCCAGCATTTT. As protein: CASSIEAIGGAYSNQPQHF.

The rearrangement links TRBV5-1 to TRBJ2-5; 8 bases are shared with TRBD2. V dropped 4 bases and J dropped 2; count of bases not matched to a gene: 10. Germline CDR1 is SGHRS and CDR2 is YFSETQ. The CDR3 consists of 16 residues. The CDR3: CASSSSGGVPQETQYF. The CDR3 bases are TGCGCCAGCAGCAGCTCGGGGGGGGTCCCACAAGAGACCCAGTACTTC.

This sequence joins TRBV9 and TRBJ1-1; weak D call: TRBD1 (6 bases). V was pared by 3 bases and J by 12 bases, with 18 bases between. The CDR3 extends over 13 amino acids. CDR1 is SGDLS and CDR2 is YYNGEE in the germline V gene. In DNA form, the CDR3 reads TGTGCCAGCAGCGGTGTGTTTTCAGGGGAAACTTTCTTT. Translation: CASSGVFSGETFF.

V gene TRBV18 combines with J gene TRBJ1-5, with a tentative D call TRBD1 (6 bases). Germline assignment: CDR1 KGHSH and CDR2 LQKENI. This CDR3 comprises 17 residues. Trimming took off 1 base at V and 0 bases at J, with 13 bases between the two ends. CDR3 DNA: TGTGCCAGCTCACCACGAGGGGGGAGTCTTAGCAATCAGCCCCAGCATTTT. It translates to CASSPRGGSLSNQPQHF.

The chain employs TRBV7-2 and TRBJ1-5; D possibly corresponds to TRBD1 (6 bases). V was shortened by 2 bases and J by 7 bases, with 9 bases between the two germline ends. Germline values: CDR1 SGHTA, CDR2 FQGNSA. CDR3 length: 13 amino acids. The CDR3, as DNA: TGTGCCAGCAGCTTATACAGGGAGCAGCCCCAGCATTTT. This translates into CASSLYREQPQHF. Together with reference TRBV7-2 and TRBJ1-5, the CDR3 gives the full variable domain: GAGVSQSPSNKVTEKGKDVELRCDPISGHTALYWYRQSLGQGLEFLIYFQGNSAPDKSGLPSDRFSAERTGGSVSTLTIQRTQQEDSAVYLCASSLYREQPQHFGDGTRLSIL.

This rearrangement joins TRBV30 to TRBJ1-3, with TRBD1 matching 7 bases. V lost 3 bases and J lost 7; bases outside the gene matches: 12. The CDR3 has 15 amino acids. Germline CDR1 is GTSNPN and CDR2 is SVGIG (reference sequence). The CDR3 coding sequence is TGTGCCTGGAGCCAGACAGGGTTTGATTTGAACACCATATATTTT. It encodes CAWSQTGFDLNTIYF.

This clone occurred once. The V call is TRBV5-1, the J call TRBJ2-3; perhaps TRBD1 as D (6 bases). The CDR3 covers 15 residues. Germline loops: CDR1 SGHRS, CDR2 YFSETQ. The V gene lost 0 bases and the J gene lost 6 bases, with 14 bases spanning the gap. The CDR3 here is CASSLVAQGPDTQYF. The CDR3, as DNA: TGCGCCAGCAGCTTGGTGGCCCAGGGGCCCGATACGCAGTATTTT.

This chain links TRBV5-8 with TRBJ2-7, with unresolved D. Per germline, CDR1 SGHTS and CDR2 YDEGEE. The V and J ends lost 0 bases and 6 bases respectively, with 10 bases between them. This CDR3 is 13 amino acids long. The CDR3 loop reads CASSLARQVEQYF. In nucleotides, the CDR3 is TGTGCCAGCAGCTTGGCCCGGCAGGTCGAGCAGTACTTC. Looking up the rest from reference TRBV5-8 and TRBJ2-7 gives the full variable domain: EAGVTQSPTHLIKTRGQQATLRCSPISGHTSVYWYQQALGLGLQFLLWYDEGEERNRGNFPPRFSGRQFPNYSSELNVNALELEDSALYLCASSLARQVEQYFGPGTRLTVT.